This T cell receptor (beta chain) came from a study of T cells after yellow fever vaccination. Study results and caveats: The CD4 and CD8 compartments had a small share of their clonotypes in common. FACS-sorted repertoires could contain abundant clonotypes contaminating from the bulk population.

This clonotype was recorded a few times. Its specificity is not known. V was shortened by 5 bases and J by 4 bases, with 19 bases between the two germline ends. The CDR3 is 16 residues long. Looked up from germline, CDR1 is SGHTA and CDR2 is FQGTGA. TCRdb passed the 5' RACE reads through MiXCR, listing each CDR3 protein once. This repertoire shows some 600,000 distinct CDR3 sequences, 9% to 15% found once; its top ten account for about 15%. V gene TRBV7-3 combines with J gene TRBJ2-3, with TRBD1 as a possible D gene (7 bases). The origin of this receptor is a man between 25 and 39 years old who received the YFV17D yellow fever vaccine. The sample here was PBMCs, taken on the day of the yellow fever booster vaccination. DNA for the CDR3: TGTGCCAGCAGCCCTCTCCAGGGGGGAAGCGCAGATACGCAGTATTTT. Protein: CASSPLQGGSADTQYF. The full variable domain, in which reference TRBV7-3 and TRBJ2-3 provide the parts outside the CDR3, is GAGVSQTPSNKVTEKGKYVELRCDPISGHTALYWYRQSLGQGPEFLIYFQGTGAADDSGLPNDRFFAVRPEGSVSTLKIQRTERGDSAVYLCASSPLQGGSADTQYFGPGTRLTVL.